The 17 T cell receptor beta chains below come from one sample, sequenced in a study of molecular identifiers for immune sequencing clone quantification. TCRdb analysed the PCR reads with MiXCR anew, one entry per CDR3 protein. The sample yields about 10,000 distinct CDR3 sequences, under 25% seen once. Material for sequencing was naive CD8+ T cells from blood, with Jurkat cell RNA spiked in. Subset reported: FACS-sorted CD8+CD4-CCR7+CD45RA+ naive T cells. Receptors were obtained from a human donor in good health. Some libraries in this study had Jurkat cell RNA spiked in.

The chain employs TRBV4-1 and TRBJ1-5; D is unclear. CDR3 length: 15 residues. Germline CDR1 MGHRA, CDR2 YSYEKL. Trimming took off 2 bases at V and 0 bases at J, with 8 bases between the two ends. CDR3 loop: CASSQTDSSNQPQHF. CDR3 in DNA: TGCGCCAGCAGCCAAACAGACTCTAGCAATCAGCCCCAGCATTTT.

This clonotype is deemed medium-sized (0.01 to 0.1%). The J gene is TRBJ2-7, the V gene TRBV28; D might be TRBD2 (5 bases). The CDR3 extends over 13 amino acids. The V gene lost 3 bases and the J gene lost 6 bases, with 12 bases spanning the gap. Germline-derived CDR1 and CDR2 are MDHEN and SYDVKM. CDR3 DNA: TGTGCCAGCAGTTTCGGTCTAGGAGGCGAGCAGTACTTC. Protein sequence: CASSFGLGGEQYF.

The V gene is TRBV7-2, the J gene TRBJ2-3, with D perhaps matching TRBD1 or TRBD2 (6 bases each). Trimming took off 3 bases at V and 2 bases at J, with 18 bases between the two ends. The CDR3 covers 17 residues. CDR1 is SGHTA and CDR2 is FQGNSA in the germline V gene. This chain's CDR3 is CASSLGGQAGYTDTQYF. CDR3 sequence (DNA): TGTGCCAGCAGCTTGGGGGGACAAGCGGGTTACACAGATACGCAGTATTTT.

This clonotype has ten or more counts. This chain uses TRBV3-1 with TRBJ1-2, with TRBD1 identical over 7 bases. This CDR3 is built from 15 residues. Unmatched junction bases numbered 7, after V lost 0 bases and J lost 6 bases. In germline, CDR1 is LGHDT, CDR2 YNNKEL (reference sequence). The CDR3, as DNA: TGTGCCAGCAGCCAAGAAGGGTCCAGGGGGGATGGCTACACCTTC. Translation: CASSQEGSRGDGYTF.

The table lists this clonotype with a few counts. The chain couples TRBV7-6 to TRBJ2-7, with TRBD1 matching over 8 bases. V shed 6 bases and J 5 bases; nucleotides not matched to a gene: 9. The CDR3 loop spans 14 amino acids. CDR1 SGHVS and CDR2 FNYEAQ come from the germline V gene. CDR3 sequence reads: CASSSGDRSHEQYF. DNA of the CDR3: TGTGCCAGCAGTTCCGGGGACAGGTCCCACGAGCAGTACTTC.

This clonotype is medium-sized in the sample. This CDR3 reads CASSLAGGSGEKLFF. DNA for the CDR3: TGTGCCAGCAGCTTAGCGGGTGGAAGTGGGGAAAAACTGTTTTTT. The genes are TRBV7-6 and TRBJ1-4, with no clear D. The CDR3 has 15 amino acids. Germline-derived CDR1 and CDR2 are SGHVS and FNYEAQ. V lost 0 bases to trimming and J lost 8 bases, with 13 bases between them.

This clonotype ranks as medium-sized. This chain connects TRBV13 to TRBJ1-1; no definite D call. Trimming stripped 0 bases from V and 4 bases from J, with 9 bases between. CDR3 length: 14 residues. The germline CDR1 and CDR2 sequences are PRHDT and FYEKMQ (reference sequence). The CDR3 loop reads CASSLGPLSTEAFF. The CDR3 DNA follows: TGTGCCAGCAGCTTAGGCCCCCTGAGCACTGAAGCTTTCTTT.

By share, this clonotype ranks as medium-sized. J is TRBJ2-7 and V is TRBV4-1; 8 nucleotides line up with TRBD1. The CDR3 is 14 amino acids. Per germline, CDR1 MGHRA and CDR2 YSYEKL. V shed 4 bases, J shed 2 bases, and the junction held 4 bases outside the gene matches. In nucleotides, the CDR3 is TGCGCCAGCAGCCTACCGGACAGGGCCTACGAGCAGTACTTC. This sequence encodes CASSLPDRAYEQYF.

By its share, this clonotype is medium-sized. The V call is TRBV4-3, the J call TRBJ1-2; D remains ambiguous. V gave up 0 bases and J gave up 8 bases, with 16 bases separating them. The CDR3 totals 15 residues. The germline V gene has CDR1 LGHNA and CDR2 YSLEER. The CDR3 bases are TGCGCCAGCAGCCAAGATCTAAGTTTCTCCGGAGGCTACACCTTC. Amino acid sequence: CASSQDLSFSGGYTF.

This clonotype was seen ten or more times. The chain is built from TRBV2 and TRBJ1-3; no clear D gene. This CDR3 contains 15 residues. Germline-derived CDR1 and CDR2 are SNHLY and FYNNEI. Trimming took off 6 bases at V and 0 bases at J, with 12 bases between the two ends. CDR3 sequence reads: CASRFHGSSGNTIYF. The CDR3 DNA follows: TGTGCCAGCAGGTTCCACGGGTCCTCTGGAAACACCATATATTTT.

This clonotype was seen a handful of times. It may be a read error: a sequence one base away is much more abundant. The chain recombines TRBV6-2 or TRBV6-3 with TRBJ2-1, with D perhaps TRBD2 (6 bases). Between the trimmed V and J ends, which lost 6 bases and 9 bases, there was a span of 9 bases. The germline V gene has CDR1 MNHEY and CDR2 SVGEGT. The CDR3 extends over 11 amino acids. CDR3 protein: CASRYGGEQFF. The CDR3 DNA sequence: TGTGCCAGCAGGTACGGGGGTGAGCAGTTCTTC.

Ten or more counts support this clonotype. The chain joins TRBV27 to TRBJ2-1; a weak D match, TRBD2 (7 bases). Trimming left V 2 bases short and J 7 bases short, with 15 bases between. The CDR3 is 15 amino acids. The V gene's germline CDR1 is MNHEY and CDR2 SMNVEV (reference sequence). For the CDR3, the DNA is TGTGCCAGCAGTTTAGGGTGGGGGGGCCGTAATGAGCAGTTCTTC. This translates into CASSLGWGGRNEQFF.

V is TRBV13 and J is TRBJ2-6; possible D gene TRBD2, 5 bases. This CDR3 comprises 17 residues. CDR1 is PRHDT, CDR2 FYEKMQ, per germline (reference sequence). Trimming left V 8 bases short and J 2 bases short, with 19 bases between. The CDR3 reads CASGGPLGVAGANVLTF. CDR3 DNA: TGTGCCAGCGGCGGACCTCTCGGGGTCGCTGGGGCCAACGTCCTGACTTTC.

This clonotype is labeled medium-sized. CDR3 sequence (DNA): TGTGCCAGCAGTGACGGGGACTCAATGAGCTTCGGGGATACGCAGTATTTT. Translation gives CASSDGDSMSFGDTQYF. This chain connects TRBV6-6 to TRBJ2-3; TRBD2 is a possible D gene (6 bases). Germline V CDR1 and CDR2: MNHNY, SVGAGI (reference sequence). V was trimmed by 5 bases and J by 6 bases, leaving 24 bases between them. CDR3 length: 17 residues.

By share, this clonotype counts as medium-sized. The rearrangement joins TRBV9 to TRBJ2-5, with 8 bases that match TRBD1. CDR1 SGDLS and CDR2 YYNGEE come from the germline V gene. This CDR3 is 17 amino acids long. Unmatched junction bases numbered 12, after V lost 0 bases and J lost 5 bases. The CDR3 DNA sequence: TGTGCCAGCAGCGTAGCGGGACAGGCCTACGAGGGGGAGACCCAGTACTTC. Translation gives CASSVAGQAYEGETQYF.

This clonotype was observed at least ten times. This rearrangement joins TRBV27 to TRBJ2-7; 8 nucleotides match TRBD1. Germline V gives CDR1 MNHEY, CDR2 SMNVEV (reference sequence). V shed 6 bases, J shed 4 bases, and the junction held 8 bases outside the gene matches. The CDR3 has 14 residues. The CDR3, as DNA: TGTGCCAGCAGACCATACAGGGGGTGGTACGAGCAGTACTTC. This codes for CASRPYRGWYEQYF.

The gene calls are TRBV7-9 and TRBJ2-4, with 12 bases that match TRBD1. V lost 5 bases and J lost 7; bases outside the gene matches: 9. Germline-derived CDR1 and CDR2 are SEHNR and FQNEAQ (reference sequence). This CDR3 spans 16 amino acids. The CDR3: CASSMGQGAILNIQYF. In DNA, the CDR3 is TGTGCCAGCAGCATGGGACAGGGGGCCATATTGAACATTCAGTACTTC.